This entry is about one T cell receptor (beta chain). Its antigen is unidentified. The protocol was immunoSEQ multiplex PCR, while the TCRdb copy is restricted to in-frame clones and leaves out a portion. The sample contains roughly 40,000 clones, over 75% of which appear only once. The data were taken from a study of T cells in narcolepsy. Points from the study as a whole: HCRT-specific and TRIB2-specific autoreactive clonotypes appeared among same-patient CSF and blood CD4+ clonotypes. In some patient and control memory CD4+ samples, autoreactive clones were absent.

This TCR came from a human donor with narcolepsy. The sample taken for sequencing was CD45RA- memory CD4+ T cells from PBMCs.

As DNA, the CDR3 is TGCGCCAGCAGCTTGGCCAGGGAAAACGAGCAGTACTTC. Protein: CASSLARENEQYF. The chain carries TRBV5-1 and TRBJ2-7, with D perhaps TRBD1 (5 bases). The CDR3 covers 13 residues. V dropped 0 bases and J dropped 5 bases, with 9 bases sitting between them. Germline CDR1 SGHRS, CDR2 YFSETQ.